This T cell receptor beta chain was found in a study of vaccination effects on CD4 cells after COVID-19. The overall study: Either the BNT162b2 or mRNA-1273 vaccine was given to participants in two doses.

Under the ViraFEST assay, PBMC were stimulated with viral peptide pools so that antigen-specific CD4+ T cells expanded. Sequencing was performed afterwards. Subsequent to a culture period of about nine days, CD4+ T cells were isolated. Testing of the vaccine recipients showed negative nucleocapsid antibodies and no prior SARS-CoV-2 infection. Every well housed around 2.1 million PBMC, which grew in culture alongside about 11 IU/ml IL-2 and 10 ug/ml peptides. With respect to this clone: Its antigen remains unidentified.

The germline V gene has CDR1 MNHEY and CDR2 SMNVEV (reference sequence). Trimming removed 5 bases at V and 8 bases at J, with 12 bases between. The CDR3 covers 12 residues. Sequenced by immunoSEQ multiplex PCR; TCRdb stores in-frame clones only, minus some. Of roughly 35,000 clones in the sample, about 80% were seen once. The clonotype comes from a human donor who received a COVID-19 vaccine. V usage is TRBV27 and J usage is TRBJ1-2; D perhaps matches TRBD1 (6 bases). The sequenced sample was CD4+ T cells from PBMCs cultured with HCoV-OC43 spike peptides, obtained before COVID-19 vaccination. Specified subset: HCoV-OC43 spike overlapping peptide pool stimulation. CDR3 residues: CASSSTGLGYTF. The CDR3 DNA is TGTGCCAGCAGTAGCACAGGGCTCGGCTACACCTTC.